These 12 T cell receptor beta chains came from one sample sequenced in a study of blood T cells in healthy people across ages. Sample-barcoded 5' priming and a J-beta primer mix drove a second PCR of about 7 to 11 cycles. TCRdb fed the 5' RACE reads into MiXCR, producing one record per CDR3 protein. Here the sample spans 550,000 to 750,000 distinct CDR3 sequences, 20% to 25% being singletons. The sequenced sample consisted of blood. These receptor sequences come from a man between 65 and 79 years old in good health.

The V gene is TRBV20-1, the J gene TRBJ2-2, with 10 bases matching TRBD1. The trim removed 3 bases at V and 3 bases at J, leaving 1 base unmatched. Germline-derived CDR1 and CDR2 are DFQATT and SNEGSKA (reference sequence). The length of the CDR3 is 14 residues. The CDR3: CSARGTGDTGELFF. The CDR3 region has the DNA TGCAGTGCTAGGGGGACAGGGGACACCGGGGAGCTGTTTTTT.

V is TRBV20-1 and J is TRBJ2-7; no definite D call. The CDR3 runs 18 residues. V lost 2 bases and J 3 bases, leaving 26 bases between the germline ends. Germline V gene lookup returns CDR1 DFQATT and CDR2 SNEGSKA (reference sequence). The DNA for the CDR3 is TGCAGTGCTAGACCTCGGACGGTGGATGGGTCTCGAAACTACGAGCAGTACTTC. Translation gives CSARPRTVDGSRNYEQYF.

The sample holds a few counts of this clonotype. CDR3 nucleotide sequence: TGTGCCAGCAGCGGAACCCGAGCGGGAGACCTTAGTGAGCAGTACTTC. Protein: CASSGTRAGDLSEQYF. The chain employs TRBV9 and TRBJ2-7; 8 bases are a match to TRBD2. This CDR3 comprises 16 residues. V lost 3 bases and J lost 7; bases outside the gene matches: 15. CDR1 and CDR2 (germline): SGDLS, YYNGEE.

This chain joins TRBV6-1 and TRBJ1-6, with D tentatively TRBD1 (5 bases). The CDR3 totals 14 residues. Germline V CDR1 and CDR2: MNHNS, SASEGT. Trimming stripped 3 bases from V and 10 bases from J, with 13 bases between. The CDR3 protein is CASSDSGGGSPLHF. CDR3 coding DNA: TGTGCCAGCAGTGACTCCGGGGGAGGCTCACCCCTCCACTTT.

For the CDR3, the DNA is TGTGCCAGCAGGGACTCCGGGACAGCTAACTATGGCTACACCTTC. It yields the protein CASRDSGTANYGYTF. This chain joins TRBV3-1 and TRBJ1-2; 7 nucleotides align to TRBD1. The CDR3 covers 15 residues. J gave up 0 bases and V 6 bases, and 7 bases lay outside the gene matches. CDR1 is LGHDT and CDR2 is YNNKEL in the germline V gene (reference sequence).

The table lists this clonotype with a few counts. One end of the junction is discordant with germline, which a read error may explain. The rearrangement links TRBV14 to TRBJ2-2, with TRBD1 identical over 9 bases. There are 17 residues in the CDR3. Germline CDR1 is SGHDN and CDR2 is FVKESK. CDR3 nucleotide sequence: TGTGCCGGCAGCCAGCGACCGGGACAGGGAGACACCGGGGAGCTGTTTTTT. It yields the protein CAGSQRPGQGDTGELFF.

This clonotype has a handful of counts. The chain employs TRBV7-9 and TRBJ2-1; 8 nucleotides match TRBD2. V trimming: 6 bases; J trimming: 4 bases; junction bases outside the gene matches: 8. In germline, CDR1 is SEHNR, CDR2 FQNEAQ (reference sequence). CDR3 length: 15 residues. The CDR3 here is CASRRTSGTYNEQFF. CDR3 bases: TGTGCCAGCAGACGAACTAGCGGAACATACAATGAGCAGTTCTTC.

This clonotype came up a few times. J is TRBJ2-2 and V is TRBV29-1; no clear D. The CDR3 runs 14 residues. V was trimmed by 4 bases and J by 1 base, leaving 10 bases between them. Germline V CDR1 and CDR2: SQVTM, ANQGSEA. In nucleotides, the CDR3 is TGCAGCGTTGTTACCTACTTGAACACCGGGGAGCTGTTTTTT. This encodes CSVVTYLNTGELFF.

This clonotype was counted only a few times. The chain employs TRBV3-1 and TRBJ1-4, with D possibly TRBD1 on 6 matching bases. Germline-derived CDR1 and CDR2 are LGHDT and YNNKEL (reference sequence). V was cut by 0 bases and J by 6 bases, with 14 bases left in between. CDR3 length: 16 amino acids. As DNA, the CDR3 is TGTGCCAGCAGCCAAGAGGGGGCCACTTCGGATGAAAAACTGTTTTTT. Translation gives CASSQEGATSDEKLFF. The whole variable domain, remainder taken from reference TRBV3-1 and TRBJ1-4, is DTAVSQTPKYLVTQMGNDKSIKCEQNLGHDTMYWYKQDSKKFLKIMFSYNNKELIINETVPNRFSPKSPDKAHLNLHINSLELGDSAVYFCASSQEGATSDEKLFFGSGTQLSVL.

The V and J genes are TRBV18 and TRBJ2-6; 7 bases match TRBD1. With 3 bases clipped from V and 0 bases from J, the junction kept 2 bases outside the gene matches. This CDR3 spans 16 amino acids. Germline V CDR1 and CDR2: KGHSH, LQKENI. CDR3 nucleotide sequence: TGTGCCAGCTCACCGGCAGGGGGCTCTGGGGCCAACGTCCTGACTTTC. It codes for CASSPAGGSGANVLTF. The variable domain in full, with the rest retrieved from reference TRBV18 and TRBJ2-6, is NAGVMQNPRHLVRRRGQEARLRCSPMKGHSHVYWYRQLPEEGLKFMVYLQKENIIDESGMPKERFSAEFPKEGPSILRIQQVVRGDSAAYFCASSPAGGSGANVLTFGAGSRLTVL.

The chain uses TRBV7-2 and TRBJ2-7, with 8 bases matching TRBD1. The CDR3 sequence is 15 residues long. V lost 5 bases, J lost 2 bases, and 8 bases stayed unmatched. Germline V gene lookup returns CDR1 SGHTA and CDR2 FQGNSA. DNA of the CDR3: TGTGCCAGCAGCCCAAACCGGGACAGGACCTACGAGCAGTACTTC. Protein sequence: CASSPNRDRTYEQYF.

V and J are TRBV29-1 and TRBJ2-5; TRBD1 might be the D (5 bases). The end of the DNA aligns better with TRBJ2-1, so the J call may be wrong. CDR3 length equals 13 residues. CDR1 is SQVTM, CDR2 ANQGSEA, per germline. The CDR3 bases are TGCAGCGTTTTAGGGGTAGAGGACAATGAGCAGTTCTTC. Residues: CSVLGVEDNEQFF.